This T cell receptor beta chain was recovered during a study of metastatic and nonmetastatic thyroid tumors (TCRdb year 2020). As for the study more broadly: For patients with malignant and with benign thyroid disease, the researchers compared repertoires between peripheral blood samples and tumor or nodule tissue samples. Overall results and qualifications from the work: TCR beta diversity was reported as significantly higher in malignant tumors than in benign nodules, in both blood and tumor samples.

This clone was counted at least ten times. No cognate antigen has been identified for it. Base-call qualities are not available, and no considerably larger clone is one nucleotide away. The library was made by PCR. TCRdb records Illumina HiSeq 4000 as the sequencer. High-throughput sequencing was used to profile the CDR3 region of the TCR beta-chain in every patient. Processing in the source paper ran as follows. CDR3 differences across clinicopathological groups were used to build a classifier for discriminating distant-metastatic papillary thyroid cancer patients. Repertoire diversity was assessed with the Shannon index, and tumor-blood repertoire similarity with the Morisita-Horn index. The public sequencing data were trimmed at Q25 with fastp and processed into clonotypes with MiXCR by TCRdb, which kept only in-frame beta chains. V and J calls and clone size were set by TCRdb, not the authors. In this sample the table shows some 83,000 clones, approximately 12% of which occur a single time. The biggest ten clones account for approximately 8.8% of the sample.

Including the terminal cysteine and phenylalanine, the CDR3 comprises 15 residues. The CDR3 DNA has 45 bases and is translated from base 1. The germline V gene supplies CDR1 SGHRS and CDR2 YFSETQ. Deletion took 1 base off V and 4 bases off J, with a span of 11 bases between the germline ends. No patient had received any treatment before thyroid surgery. Using T-cell receptor beta sequencing, the study looked back at clinical samples from patients collected from the early 2010s to the late 2010s. This TCR derives from a female donor with papillary thyroid cancer or a benign thyroid nodule (not recorded which). Some clones in this sample may be carry-over from other donors' samples. Sequenced: tumor tissue. The V gene is TRBV5-1 and the J gene is TRBJ2-2; a confident D gene designation cannot be given. The CDR3 here reads CASSLLQQLTGELFF. The DNA sequence follows: TGCGCCAGCAGCTTGCTTCAACAGCTCACCGGGGAGCTGTTTTTT.